This is a list of T cell receptor beta chains from one sample in a study of CD8 T cells in ankylosing spondylitis. TCRdb recomputed calls from the 5' RACE reads with MiXCR, one row per CDR3 protein. The table includes just over 350,000 distinct CDR3 sequences, 20% to 25% detected once. Sequencing was performed on blood, either unsorted or a sorted T cell fraction (not recorded which). These receptors were collected from a male donor with ankylosing spondylitis or in good health (not recorded which). Each CDR3 is given with its conserved first and last residue. Each record gives: D gene, J gene, clone size, V gene, CDR3 protein, CDR3 DNA. D genes are given only for firm matches. Clone size is given for some rows only: seen once, a few or many times, or a class if the clone is expanded.

d_gene: TRBD1; j_gene: TRBJ2-1; abundance: .; v_gene: TRBV5-6; CDR3aa: CASSVWTGYNEQFF; CDR3nt: TGTGCCAGCAGCGTTTGGACAGGCTACAATGAGCAGTTCTTC
d_gene: TRBD1; j_gene: TRBJ2-4; abundance: few; v_gene: TRBV20-1; CDR3aa: CSAPDRGRLDIQYF; CDR3nt: TGCAGTGCTCCAGACAGGGGGCGCTTGGACATTCAGTACTTC
d_gene: TRBD1; j_gene: TRBJ2-3; abundance: .; v_gene: TRBV10-2; CDR3aa: CASSITGGGTDTQYF; CDR3nt: TGCGCCAGCAGTATCACAGGGGGCGGGACAGATACGCAGTATTTT
d_gene: TRBD1; j_gene: TRBJ1-5; abundance: .; v_gene: TRBV6-1; CDR3aa: CASSRGQGLNQPQHF; CDR3nt: TGTGCCAGCAGTCGCGGACAGGGCCTGAATCAGCCCCAGCATTTT
d_gene: TRBD1; j_gene: TRBJ1-1; abundance: few; v_gene: TRBV3-1; CDR3aa: CASSSTGTGVSEAFF; CDR3nt: TGTGCCAGCAGCTCGACCGGGACAGGGGTCTCTGAAGCTTTCTTT
d_gene: TRBD2; j_gene: TRBJ2-3; abundance: few; v_gene: TRBV7-8; CDR3aa: CASSFPGLAGGDTDTQYF; CDR3nt: TGTGCCAGCAGCTTCCCGGGACTAGCGGGGGGCGACACAGATACGCAGTATTTT
d_gene: .; j_gene: TRBJ2-1; abundance: .; v_gene: TRBV20-1; CDR3aa: CSARPASNNEQFF; CDR3nt: TGCAGTGCTAGACCTGCCTCTAACAATGAGCAGTTCTTC
d_gene: .; j_gene: TRBJ2-1; abundance: few; v_gene: TRBV12-3/TRBV12-4; CDR3aa: CASSPRSEGNNEQFF; CDR3nt: TGTGCCAGCAGCCCCCGGAGCGAGGGAAACAATGAGCAGTTCTTC
d_gene: TRBD1; j_gene: TRBJ2-3; abundance: .; v_gene: TRBV6-2/TRBV6-3; CDR3aa: CASSPGDSQNTQYF; CDR3nt: TGTGCCAGCAGCCCCGGGGACAGCCAGAATACGCAGTATTTT
d_gene: .; j_gene: TRBJ2-3; abundance: .; v_gene: TRBV9; CDR3aa: CASSFSGAPSDTQYF; CDR3nt: TGTGCCAGCAGTTTTTCGGGGGCCCCGTCGGATACGCAGTATTTT
d_gene: .; j_gene: TRBJ1-2; abundance: few; v_gene: TRBV29-1; CDR3aa: CSVPDWGYTF; CDR3nt: TGCAGCGTCCCCGACTGGGGCTACACCTTC
d_gene: .; j_gene: TRBJ1-4; abundance: .; v_gene: TRBV12-3/TRBV12-4; CDR3aa: CASSLGPGNEKLFF; CDR3nt: TGTGCCAGCAGTTTGGGGCCAGGAAATGAAAAACTGTTTTTT
d_gene: TRBD1; j_gene: TRBJ2-3; abundance: few; v_gene: TRBV27; CDR3aa: CASSPQGQACTDTQYF; CDR3nt: TGTGCCAGCAGTCCCCAAGGACAGGCATGCACAGATACGCAGTATTTT
d_gene: .; j_gene: TRBJ2-3; abundance: .; v_gene: TRBV10-2; CDR3aa: CASSEGGLDTQYF; CDR3nt: TGCGCCAGCAGTGAGGGGGGATTAGATACGCAGTATTTT
d_gene: .; j_gene: TRBJ1-1; abundance: few; v_gene: TRBV20-1; CDR3aa: CSARDRGNTEAFF; CDR3nt: TGCAGTGCTAGAGATCGAGGGAATACTGAAGCTTTCTTT
d_gene: TRBD1; j_gene: TRBJ1-1; abundance: .; v_gene: TRBV13; CDR3aa: CASSSRKGQVLMNTEAFF; CDR3nt: TGTGCCAGCAGCTCCCGAAAGGGACAGGTACTCATGAACACTGAAGCTTTCTTT
d_gene: .; j_gene: TRBJ1-5; abundance: few; v_gene: TRBV27; CDR3aa: CASSSPGQPQHF; CDR3nt: TGTGCCAGCAGTTCCCCGGGTCAGCCCCAGCATTTT
d_gene: .; j_gene: TRBJ2-7; abundance: .; v_gene: TRBV20-1; CDR3aa: CSADGRISYEQYF; CDR3nt: TGCAGTGCCGACGGACGTATCTCCTACGAGCAGTACTTC
d_gene: TRBD2; j_gene: TRBJ2-1; abundance: .; v_gene: TRBV7-2; CDR3aa: CASSLGLAGGLDEQFF; CDR3nt: TGTGCCAGCAGCCTAGGACTAGCGGGGGGGCTGGATGAGCAGTTCTTC
d_gene: .; j_gene: TRBJ2-7; abundance: many; v_gene: TRBV10-3; CDR3aa: CAISDPPLYEQYF; CDR3nt: TGTGCCATCAGTGATCCCCCCCTCTACGAGCAGTACTTC
d_gene: .; j_gene: TRBJ2-1; abundance: few; v_gene: TRBV29-1; CDR3aa: CSVDREPSSYNEQFF; CDR3nt: TGCAGCGTTGACCGGGAACCGAGCTCCTACAATGAGCAGTTCTTC
d_gene: TRBD2; j_gene: TRBJ2-7; abundance: .; v_gene: TRBV29-1; CDR3aa: CSVYGSGKRGRSYEQYF; CDR3nt: TGCAGCGTTTATGGGAGTGGAAAGCGGGGGCGGTCCTACGAGCAGTACTTC
d_gene: .; j_gene: TRBJ1-2; abundance: .; v_gene: TRBV12-3/TRBV12-4; CDR3aa: CASSLGGPRYGYTF; CDR3nt: TGTGCCAGCAGTTTGGGGGGGCCAAGGTATGGCTACACCTTC
d_gene: .; j_gene: TRBJ2-7; abundance: few; v_gene: TRBV3-1; CDR3aa: CASSPAESAYEQYF; CDR3nt: TGTGCCAGCAGCCCGGCGGAGTCCGCCTACGAGCAGTACTTC
d_gene: TRBD1; j_gene: TRBJ2-3; abundance: .; v_gene: TRBV5-1; CDR3aa: CASSPWTGRRTDTQYF; CDR3nt: TGCGCCAGCAGCCCTTGGACAGGGAGGCGTACAGATACGCAGTATTTT
d_gene: .; j_gene: TRBJ2-3; abundance: once; v_gene: TRBV7-9; CDR3aa: CASSSRSVRADFTQYF; CDR3nt: TGTGCCAGCAGCTCCCGGAGCGTTAGGGCAGATTTTACGCAGTATTTT
d_gene: TRBD2; j_gene: TRBJ2-1; abundance: few; v_gene: TRBV20-1; CDR3aa: CSARPFAAGGQNEQFF; CDR3nt: TGCAGTGCCAGACCTTTTGCGGCGGGGGGGCAGAATGAGCAGTTCTTC
d_gene: TRBD1; j_gene: TRBJ2-7; abundance: .; v_gene: TRBV19; CDR3aa: CASSLRDSTYEQYF; CDR3nt: TGTGCCAGTAGCCTCCGGGACAGTACCTACGAGCAGTACTTC
d_gene: .; j_gene: TRBJ2-1; abundance: few; v_gene: TRBV28; CDR3aa: CASSFKGHSYNEQFF; CDR3nt: TGTGCCAGCAGTTTCAAGGGGCACTCCTACAATGAGCAGTTCTTC
d_gene: .; j_gene: TRBJ2-7; abundance: .; v_gene: TRBV12-3/TRBV12-4; CDR3aa: CASSPRTELYEQYF; CDR3nt: TGTGCCAGCAGTCCGAGGACGGAGCTTTACGAGCAGTACTTC
d_gene: .; j_gene: TRBJ2-5; abundance: few; v_gene: TRBV6-2/TRBV6-3; CDR3aa: CASTQDVGETQYF; CDR3nt: TGTGCCAGCACCCAAGACGTGGGAGAGACCCAGTACTTC
d_gene: .; j_gene: TRBJ2-1; abundance: few; v_gene: TRBV7-9; CDR3aa: CASSPEGATGNEQFF; CDR3nt: TGTGCCAGCAGCCCCGAGGGTGCGACGGGCAATGAGCAGTTCTTC
d_gene: .; j_gene: TRBJ2-3; abundance: once; v_gene: TRBV12-3/TRBV12-4; CDR3aa: CASIPEDSLHTQYF; CDR3nt: TGTGCCAGCATCCCCGAGGACAGTCTCCATACGCAGTATTTT
d_gene: .; j_gene: TRBJ2-7; abundance: .; v_gene: TRBV6-5; CDR3aa: CASSYSTADYEQYF; CDR3nt: TGTGCCAGCAGTTACTCGACGGCGGACTACGAGCAGTACTTC
d_gene: TRBD1; j_gene: TRBJ2-5; abundance: .; v_gene: TRBV3-1; CDR3aa: CASSPPTGLETQYF; CDR3nt: TGTGCCAGCAGCCCTCCGACAGGGTTGGAGACCCAGTACTTC
d_gene: TRBD1; j_gene: TRBJ2-7; abundance: .; v_gene: TRBV29-1; CDR3aa: CSSLTGEQAVTDESSHYEQYF; CDR3nt: TGCAGCTCCTTAACAGGGGAGCAGGCGGTGACTGACGAATCGTCACATTACGAGCAGTACTTC
d_gene: TRBD2; j_gene: TRBJ2-1; abundance: .; v_gene: TRBV11-1; CDR3aa: CASSYPVAGGSRYNEQFF; CDR3nt: TGTGCCAGCAGCTACCCGGTAGCGGGGGGGTCTAGATACAATGAGCAGTTCTTC
d_gene: .; j_gene: TRBJ2-2; abundance: few; v_gene: TRBV7-3; CDR3aa: CASSLGQVGTGELFF; CDR3nt: TGTGCCAGCAGCTTAGGGCAGGTCGGCACCGGGGAGCTGTTTTTT
d_gene: .; j_gene: TRBJ2-7; abundance: few; v_gene: TRBV27; CDR3aa: CASRGDKIYEQYF; CDR3nt: TGTGCCAGCCGAGGGGACAAGATCTACGAGCAGTACTTC
d_gene: .; j_gene: TRBJ2-5; abundance: .; v_gene: TRBV7-9; CDR3aa: CASTPLDSRETQYF; CDR3nt: TGTGCCAGCACCCCTTTGGACAGTCGAGAGACCCAGTACTTC
d_gene: .; j_gene: TRBJ2-7; abundance: many; v_gene: TRBV12-3/TRBV12-4; CDR3aa: CASSSLIYEQYF; CDR3nt: TGTGCCAGCAGTTCTCTCATCTACGAGCAGTACTTC
d_gene: .; j_gene: TRBJ2-1; abundance: once; v_gene: TRBV14; CDR3aa: CASSQDSNESSYNEQFF; CDR3nt: TGTGCCAGCAGCCAAGACAGTAACGAGAGCTCCTACAATGAGCAGTTCTTC
d_gene: .; j_gene: TRBJ2-1; abundance: .; v_gene: TRBV11-1; CDR3aa: CASSRGGGGLHNEQFF; CDR3nt: TGTGCCAGCAGCCGAGGTGGGGGGGGCCTACACAATGAGCAGTTCTTC
d_gene: .; j_gene: TRBJ2-1; abundance: few; v_gene: TRBV7-9; CDR3aa: CASSLVHSLGEQFF; CDR3nt: TGTGCCAGCAGCTTAGTACACAGTCTCGGTGAGCAGTTCTTC
d_gene: TRBD1; j_gene: TRBJ2-7; abundance: .; v_gene: TRBV27; CDR3aa: CASSLSTGDFSYEQYF; CDR3nt: TGTGCCAGCAGTTTATCGACAGGGGATTTCTCCTACGAGCAGTACTTC
d_gene: TRBD1; j_gene: TRBJ2-7; abundance: few; v_gene: TRBV20-1; CDR3aa: CSARARDRLLSEQYF; CDR3nt: TGCAGTGCTAGAGCGCGGGACAGGCTCCTCTCCGAGCAGTACTTC
d_gene: .; j_gene: TRBJ2-6; abundance: few; v_gene: TRBV10-3; CDR3aa: CAISGQPIGANVLTF; CDR3nt: TGTGCCATCAGCGGACAACCAATTGGGGCCAACGTCCTGACTTTC
d_gene: TRBD2; j_gene: TRBJ2-1; abundance: .; v_gene: TRBV5-1; CDR3aa: CASSEYSGGAGDEQFF; CDR3nt: TGCGCCAGCAGCGAATATAGCGGGGGGGCAGGAGATGAGCAGTTCTTC
d_gene: TRBD1; j_gene: TRBJ1-2; abundance: few; v_gene: TRBV10-3; CDR3aa: CAISESIDREGYTF; CDR3nt: TGTGCCATCAGTGAGTCCATCGACAGGGAAGGCTACACCTTC
d_gene: .; j_gene: TRBJ2-5; abundance: .; v_gene: TRBV4-1; CDR3aa: CASSQDFGEYETQYF; CDR3nt: TGCGCCAGCAGCCAAGATTTTGGGGAGTATGAGACCCAGTACTTC